Sequencing of this TCR beta chain was carried out in a study of shared clonotypes between healthy human individuals. Broader study findings: Between several donors, naive CD4 clonotypes were shared at a level of about 5%.

Deep level was the assay's run setting. Template for every sorted-subset replicate PCR totaled approximately 200 ng DNA, tens of thousands of T cell genomes. Repertoires were generated with immunoSEQ multiplex PCR, while TCRdb's copy carries only in-frame clones and drops some. The profile covers about 2,500,000 clones, with approximately 90% appearing a single time and over 0.12% taken by the ten largest. For this clone: Its target is not known. Within the sample, other DNA sequences also encode this same CDR3.

HIV-negative, healthy adults without recent acute infections or vaccinations were the donors. The CDR3 sequence is 16 residues long. Germline-derived CDR1 and CDR2 are SGHRS and YFSETQ. V was pared by 0 bases and J by 4 bases, with 11 bases between. This chain links TRBV5-1 with TRBJ2-6; possible D gene TRBD2, 5 bases. The TCR originated in a man aged 18 to 35 in good health. Input material: naive CD4+ T cells sorted from blood. Subset reported: CD45RA+ positively selected. The DNA of the CDR3 is TGCGCCAGCAGCTTGGCCCCGAGGGCCGGGGCCAACGTCCTGACTTTC. Its protein is CASSLAPRAGANVLTF.